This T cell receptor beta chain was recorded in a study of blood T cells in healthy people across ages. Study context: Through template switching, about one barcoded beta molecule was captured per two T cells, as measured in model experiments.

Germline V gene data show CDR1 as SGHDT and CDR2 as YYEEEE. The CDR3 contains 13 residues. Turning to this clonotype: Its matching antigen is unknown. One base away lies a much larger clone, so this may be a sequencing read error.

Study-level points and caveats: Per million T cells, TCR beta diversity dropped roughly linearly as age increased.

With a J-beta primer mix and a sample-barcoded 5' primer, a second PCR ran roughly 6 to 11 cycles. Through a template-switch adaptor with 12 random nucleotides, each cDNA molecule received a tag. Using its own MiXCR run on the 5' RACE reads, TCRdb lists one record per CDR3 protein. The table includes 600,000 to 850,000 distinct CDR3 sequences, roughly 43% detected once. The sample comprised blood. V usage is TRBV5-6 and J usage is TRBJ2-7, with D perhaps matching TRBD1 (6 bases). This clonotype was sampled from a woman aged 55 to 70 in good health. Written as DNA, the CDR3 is TGTGCCAACAGCTTCCGGGACACCTACGAGCAGTACTTC. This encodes CANSFRDTYEQYF.